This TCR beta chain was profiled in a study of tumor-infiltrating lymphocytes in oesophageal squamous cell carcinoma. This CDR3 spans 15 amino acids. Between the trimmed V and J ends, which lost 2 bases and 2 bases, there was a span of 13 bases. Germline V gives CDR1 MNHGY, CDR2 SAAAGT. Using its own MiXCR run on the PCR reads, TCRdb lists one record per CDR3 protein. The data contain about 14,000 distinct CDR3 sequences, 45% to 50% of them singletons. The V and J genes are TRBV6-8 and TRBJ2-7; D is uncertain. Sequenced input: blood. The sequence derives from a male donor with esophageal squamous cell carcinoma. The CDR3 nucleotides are TGTGCCAGCAGTTACAAGGCCGGTAGCCCCTACGAGCAGTACTTC. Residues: CASSYKAGSPYEQYF.